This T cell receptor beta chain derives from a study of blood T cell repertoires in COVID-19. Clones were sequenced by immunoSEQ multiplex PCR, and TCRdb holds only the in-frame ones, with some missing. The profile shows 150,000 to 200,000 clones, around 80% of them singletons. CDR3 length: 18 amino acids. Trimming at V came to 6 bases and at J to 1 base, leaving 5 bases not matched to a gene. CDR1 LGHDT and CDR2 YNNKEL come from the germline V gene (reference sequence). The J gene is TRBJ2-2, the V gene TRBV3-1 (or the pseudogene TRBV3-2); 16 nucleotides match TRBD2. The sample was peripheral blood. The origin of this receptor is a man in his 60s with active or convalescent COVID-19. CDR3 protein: CASRGLAGGPENTGELFF. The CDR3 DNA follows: TGTGCCAGCAGGGGACTAGCGGGGGGGCCGGAGAACACCGGGGAGCTGTTTTTT.